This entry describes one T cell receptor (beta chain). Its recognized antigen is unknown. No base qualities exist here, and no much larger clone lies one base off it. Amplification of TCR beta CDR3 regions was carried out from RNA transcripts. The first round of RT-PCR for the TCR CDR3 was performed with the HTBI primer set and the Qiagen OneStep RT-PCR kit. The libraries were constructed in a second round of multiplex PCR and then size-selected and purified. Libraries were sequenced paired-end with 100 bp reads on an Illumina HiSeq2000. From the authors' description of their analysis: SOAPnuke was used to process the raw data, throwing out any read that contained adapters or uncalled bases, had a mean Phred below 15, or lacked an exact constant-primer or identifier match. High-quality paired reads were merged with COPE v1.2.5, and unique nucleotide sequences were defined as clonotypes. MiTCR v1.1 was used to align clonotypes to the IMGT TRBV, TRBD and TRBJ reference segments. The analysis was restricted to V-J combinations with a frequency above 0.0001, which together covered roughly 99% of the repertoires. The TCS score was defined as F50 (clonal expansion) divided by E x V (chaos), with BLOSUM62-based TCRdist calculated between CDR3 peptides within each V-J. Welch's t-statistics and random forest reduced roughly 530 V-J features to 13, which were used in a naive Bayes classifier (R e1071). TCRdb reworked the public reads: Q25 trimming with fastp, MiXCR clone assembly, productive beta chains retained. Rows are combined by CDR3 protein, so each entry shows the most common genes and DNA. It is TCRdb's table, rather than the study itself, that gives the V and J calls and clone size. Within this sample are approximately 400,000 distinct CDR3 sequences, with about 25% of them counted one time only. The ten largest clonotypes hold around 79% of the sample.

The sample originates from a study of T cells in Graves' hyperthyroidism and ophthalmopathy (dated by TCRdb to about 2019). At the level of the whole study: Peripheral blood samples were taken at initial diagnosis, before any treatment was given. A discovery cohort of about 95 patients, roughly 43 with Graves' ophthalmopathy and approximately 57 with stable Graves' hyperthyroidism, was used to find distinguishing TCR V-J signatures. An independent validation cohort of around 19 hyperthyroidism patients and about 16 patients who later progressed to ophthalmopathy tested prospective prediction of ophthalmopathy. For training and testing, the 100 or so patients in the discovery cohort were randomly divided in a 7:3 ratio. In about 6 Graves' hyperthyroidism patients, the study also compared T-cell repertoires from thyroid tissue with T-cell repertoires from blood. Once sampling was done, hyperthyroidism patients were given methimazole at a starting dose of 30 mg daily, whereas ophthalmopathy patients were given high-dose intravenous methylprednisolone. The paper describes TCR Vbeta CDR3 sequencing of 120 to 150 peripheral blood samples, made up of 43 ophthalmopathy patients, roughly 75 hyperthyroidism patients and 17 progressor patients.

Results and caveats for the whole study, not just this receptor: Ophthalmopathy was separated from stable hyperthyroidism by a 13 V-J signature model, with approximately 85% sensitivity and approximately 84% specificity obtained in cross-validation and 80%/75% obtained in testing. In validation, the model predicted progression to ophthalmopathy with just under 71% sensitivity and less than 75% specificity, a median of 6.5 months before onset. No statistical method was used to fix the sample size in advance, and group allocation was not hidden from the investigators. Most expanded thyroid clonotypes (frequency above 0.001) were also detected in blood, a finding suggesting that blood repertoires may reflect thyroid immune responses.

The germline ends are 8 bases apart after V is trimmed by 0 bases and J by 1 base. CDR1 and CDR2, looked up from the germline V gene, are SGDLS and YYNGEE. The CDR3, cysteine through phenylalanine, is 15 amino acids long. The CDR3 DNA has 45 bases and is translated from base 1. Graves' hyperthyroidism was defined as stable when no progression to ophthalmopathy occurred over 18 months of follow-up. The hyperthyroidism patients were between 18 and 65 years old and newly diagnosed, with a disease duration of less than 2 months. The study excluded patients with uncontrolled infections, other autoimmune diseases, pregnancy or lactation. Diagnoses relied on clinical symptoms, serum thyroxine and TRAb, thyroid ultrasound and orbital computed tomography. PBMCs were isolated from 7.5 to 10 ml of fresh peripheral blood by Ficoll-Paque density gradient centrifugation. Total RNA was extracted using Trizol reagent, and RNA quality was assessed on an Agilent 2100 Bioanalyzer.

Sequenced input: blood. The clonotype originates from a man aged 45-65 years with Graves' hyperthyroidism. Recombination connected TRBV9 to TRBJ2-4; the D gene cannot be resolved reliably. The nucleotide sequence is TGTGCCAGCAGCGTAGAAGGGTTCGCCAAAAACATTCAGTACTTC. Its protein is CASSVEGFAKNIQYF.